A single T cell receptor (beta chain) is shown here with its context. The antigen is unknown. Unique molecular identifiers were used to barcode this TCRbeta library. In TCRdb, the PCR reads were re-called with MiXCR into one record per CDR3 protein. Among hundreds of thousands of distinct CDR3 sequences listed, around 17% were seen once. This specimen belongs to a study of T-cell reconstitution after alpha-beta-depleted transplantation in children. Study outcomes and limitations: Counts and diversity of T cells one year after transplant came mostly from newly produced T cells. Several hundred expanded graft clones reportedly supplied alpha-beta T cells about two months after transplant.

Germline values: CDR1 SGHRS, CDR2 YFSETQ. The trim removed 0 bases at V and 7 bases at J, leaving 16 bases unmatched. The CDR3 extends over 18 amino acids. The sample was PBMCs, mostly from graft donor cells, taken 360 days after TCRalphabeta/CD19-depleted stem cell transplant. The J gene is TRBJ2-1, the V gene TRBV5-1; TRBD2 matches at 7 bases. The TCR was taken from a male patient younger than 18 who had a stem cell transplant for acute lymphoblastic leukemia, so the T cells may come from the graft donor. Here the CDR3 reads CASSLGLFSGSPLNEQFF. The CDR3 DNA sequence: TGCGCCAGCAGCTTGGGGCTCTTTAGCGGGTCCCCTTTGAATGAGCAGTTCTTC. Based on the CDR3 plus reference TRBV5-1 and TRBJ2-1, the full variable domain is KAGVTQTPRYLIKTRGQQVTLSCSPISGHRSVSWYQQTPGQGLQFLFEYFSETQRNKGNFPGRFSGRQFSNSRSEMNVSTLELGDSALYLCASSLGLFSGSPLNEQFFGPGTRLTVL.